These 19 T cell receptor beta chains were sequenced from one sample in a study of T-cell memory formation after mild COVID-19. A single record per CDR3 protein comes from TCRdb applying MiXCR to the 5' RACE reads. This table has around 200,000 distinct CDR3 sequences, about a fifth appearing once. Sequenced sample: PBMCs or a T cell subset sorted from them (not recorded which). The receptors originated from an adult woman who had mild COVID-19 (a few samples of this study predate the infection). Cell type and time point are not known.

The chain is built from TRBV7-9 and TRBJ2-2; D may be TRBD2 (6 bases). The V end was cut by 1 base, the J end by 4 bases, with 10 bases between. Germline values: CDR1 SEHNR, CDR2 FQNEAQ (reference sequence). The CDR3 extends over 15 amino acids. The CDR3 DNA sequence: TGTGCCAGCAGCTTAGTGGAGGGAATCACCGGGGAGCTGTTTTTT. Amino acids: CASSLVEGITGELFF.

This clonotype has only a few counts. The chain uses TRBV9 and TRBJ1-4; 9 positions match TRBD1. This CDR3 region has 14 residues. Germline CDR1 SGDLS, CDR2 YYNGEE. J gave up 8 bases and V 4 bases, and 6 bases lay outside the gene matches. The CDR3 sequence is CASSPGQGYEKLFF. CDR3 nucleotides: TGTGCCAGCAGCCCCGGACAGGGGTACGAAAAACTGTTTTTT.

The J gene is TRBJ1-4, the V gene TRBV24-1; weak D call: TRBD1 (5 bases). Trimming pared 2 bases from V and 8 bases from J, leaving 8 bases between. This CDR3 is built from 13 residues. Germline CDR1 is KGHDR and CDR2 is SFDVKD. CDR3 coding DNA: TGTGCCACCAGTGATTCAGGGCCCGAAAAACTGTTTTTT. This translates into CATSDSGPEKLFF.

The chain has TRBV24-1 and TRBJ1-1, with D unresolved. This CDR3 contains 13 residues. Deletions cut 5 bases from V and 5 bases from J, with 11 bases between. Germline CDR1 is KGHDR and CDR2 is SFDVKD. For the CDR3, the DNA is TGTGCCACCAGTGCCGCCAAAAAGACTGAAGCTTTCTTT. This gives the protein CATSAAKKTEAFF.

As DNA, the CDR3 is TGTGCCAGCAGCGTTGGGACAGCCAGCAATCAGCCCCAGCATTTT. It yields the protein CASSVGTASNQPQHF. The V gene is TRBV7-9, the J gene TRBJ1-5; TRBD1 matches at 7 bases. The germline V gene encodes CDR1 SEHNR and CDR2 FQNEAQ (reference sequence). The length of the CDR3 is 15 residues. J gave up 1 base and V 5 bases, and 5 bases lay outside the gene matches.

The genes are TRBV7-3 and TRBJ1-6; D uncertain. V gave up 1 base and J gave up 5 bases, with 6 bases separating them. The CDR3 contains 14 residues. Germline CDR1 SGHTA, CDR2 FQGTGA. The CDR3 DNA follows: TGTGCCAGCAGCTTAAAACAGAATAATTCACCCCTCCACTTT. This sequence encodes CASSLKQNNSPLHF. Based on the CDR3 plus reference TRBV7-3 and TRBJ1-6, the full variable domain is GAGVSQTPSNKVTEKGKYVELRCDPISGHTALYWYRQSLGQGPEFLIYFQGTGAADDSGLPNDRFFAVRPEGSVSTLKIQRTERGDSAVYLCASSLKQNNSPLHFGNGTRLTVT.

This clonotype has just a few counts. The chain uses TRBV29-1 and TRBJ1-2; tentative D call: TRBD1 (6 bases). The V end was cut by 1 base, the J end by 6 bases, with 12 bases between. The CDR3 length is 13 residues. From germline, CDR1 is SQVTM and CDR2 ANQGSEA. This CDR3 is CSVEGGGINGYTF. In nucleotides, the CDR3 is TGCAGCGTTGAAGGAGGGGGAATTAATGGCTACACCTTC.

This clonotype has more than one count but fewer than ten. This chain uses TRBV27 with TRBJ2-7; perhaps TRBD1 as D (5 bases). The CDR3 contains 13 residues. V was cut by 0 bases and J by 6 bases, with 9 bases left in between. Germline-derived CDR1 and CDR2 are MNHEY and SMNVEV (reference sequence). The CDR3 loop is CASSLSKQGEQYF. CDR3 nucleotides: TGTGCCAGCAGTTTATCTAAGCAGGGCGAGCAGTACTTC.

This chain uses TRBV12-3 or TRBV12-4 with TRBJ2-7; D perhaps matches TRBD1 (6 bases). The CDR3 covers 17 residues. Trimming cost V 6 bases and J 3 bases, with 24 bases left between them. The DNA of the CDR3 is TGTGCCAGCAGAGGAACAGGGTCCCTTGATAGTAGCTACGAGCAGTACTTC. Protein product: CASRGTGSLDSSYEQYF.

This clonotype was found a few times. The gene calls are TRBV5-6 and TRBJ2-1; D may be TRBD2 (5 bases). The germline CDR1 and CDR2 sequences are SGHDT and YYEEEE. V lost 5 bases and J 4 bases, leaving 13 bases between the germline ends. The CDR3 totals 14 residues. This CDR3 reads CASRTTGPYNEQFF. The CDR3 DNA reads TGTGCCAGCAGGACTACTGGACCATACAATGAGCAGTTCTTC.

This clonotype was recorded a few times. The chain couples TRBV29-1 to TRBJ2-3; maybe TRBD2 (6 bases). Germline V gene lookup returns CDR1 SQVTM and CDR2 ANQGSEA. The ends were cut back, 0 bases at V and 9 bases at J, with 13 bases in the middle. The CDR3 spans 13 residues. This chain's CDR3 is CSVEDPGRGTQYF. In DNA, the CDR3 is TGCAGCGTTGAAGATCCCGGGAGAGGGACGCAGTATTTT.

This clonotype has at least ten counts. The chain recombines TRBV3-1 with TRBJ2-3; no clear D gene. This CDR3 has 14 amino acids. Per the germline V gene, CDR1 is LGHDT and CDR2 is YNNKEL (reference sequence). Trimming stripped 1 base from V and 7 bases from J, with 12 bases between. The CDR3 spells CASSQADILNTQYF. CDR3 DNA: TGTGCCAGCAGCCAAGCCGACATCTTGAATACGCAGTATTTT.

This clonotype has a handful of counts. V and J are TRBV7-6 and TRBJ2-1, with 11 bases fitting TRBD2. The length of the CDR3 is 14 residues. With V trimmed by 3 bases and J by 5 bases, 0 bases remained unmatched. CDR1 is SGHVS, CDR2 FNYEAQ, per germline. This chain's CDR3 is CASSLTSGDNEQFF. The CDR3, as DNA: TGTGCCAGCAGCTTGACTAGCGGGGACAATGAGCAGTTCTTC.

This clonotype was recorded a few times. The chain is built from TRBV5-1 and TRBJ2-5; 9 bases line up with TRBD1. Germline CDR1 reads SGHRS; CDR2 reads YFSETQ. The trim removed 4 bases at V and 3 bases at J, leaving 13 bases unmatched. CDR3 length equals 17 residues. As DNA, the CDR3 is TGCGCCAGCAGCCCCGGGACGGGACAGGGATTTGAAGAGACCCAGTACTTC. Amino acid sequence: CASSPGTGQGFEETQYF. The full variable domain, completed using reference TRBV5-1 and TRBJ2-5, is KAGVTQTPRYLIKTRGQQVTLSCSPISGHRSVSWYQQTPGQGLQFLFEYFSETQRNKGNFPGRFSGRQFSNSRSEMNVSTLELGDSALYLCASSPGTGQGFEETQYFGPGTRLLVL.

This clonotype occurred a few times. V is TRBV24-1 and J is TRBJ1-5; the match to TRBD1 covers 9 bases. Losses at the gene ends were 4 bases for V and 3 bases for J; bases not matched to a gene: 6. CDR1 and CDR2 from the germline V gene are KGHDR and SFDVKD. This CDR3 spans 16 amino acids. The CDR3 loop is CATSERGQGSNQPQHF. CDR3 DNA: TGTGCCACCAGTGAGCGGGGACAGGGTTCCAATCAGCCCCAGCATTTT.

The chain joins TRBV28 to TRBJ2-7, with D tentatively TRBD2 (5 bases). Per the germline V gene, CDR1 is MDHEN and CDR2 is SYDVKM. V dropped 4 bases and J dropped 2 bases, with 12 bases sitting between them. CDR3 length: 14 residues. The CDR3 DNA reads TGTGCCAGCAGTTCCGCTGGACTGACCTACGAGCAGTACTTC. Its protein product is CASSSAGLTYEQYF.

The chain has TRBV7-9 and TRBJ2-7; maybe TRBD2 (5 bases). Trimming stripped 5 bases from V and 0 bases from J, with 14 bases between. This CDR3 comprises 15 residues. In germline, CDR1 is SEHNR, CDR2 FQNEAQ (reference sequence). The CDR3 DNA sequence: TGTGCCAGCAGCCCAGTTTCGGGATTCTCCTACGAGCAGTACTTC. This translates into CASSPVSGFSYEQYF.

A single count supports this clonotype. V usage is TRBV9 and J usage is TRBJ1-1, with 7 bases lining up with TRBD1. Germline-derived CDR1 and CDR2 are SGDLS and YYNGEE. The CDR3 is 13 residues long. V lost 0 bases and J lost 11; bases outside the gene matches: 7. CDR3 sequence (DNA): TGTGCCAGCAGCGTAGGGGACAGCCTAGGGGCTTTCTTT. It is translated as CASSVGDSLGAFF.

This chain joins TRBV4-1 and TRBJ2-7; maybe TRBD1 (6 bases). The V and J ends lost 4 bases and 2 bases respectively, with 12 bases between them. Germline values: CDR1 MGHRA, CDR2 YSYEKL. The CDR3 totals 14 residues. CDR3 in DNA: TGCGCCAGCAGCCCCCACAGGGTGGCCTACGAGCAGTACTTC. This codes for CASSPHRVAYEQYF.